This T cell receptor beta chain was documented in a study of T cells in Graves' hyperthyroidism and ophthalmopathy. About the research overall: Specimen type is peripheral blood, collected at initial diagnosis prior to any treatment.

From RNA transcripts, TCR beta CDR3 regions were amplified. HTBI primers drove first-round RT-PCR of the TCR CDR3. MiXCR was run by TCRdb on the multiplex PCR reads, yielding one entry per CDR3 protein. The sample yields roughly 100,000 distinct CDR3 sequences, less than 55% seen once. The table lists this clonotype with many counts. Hyperthyroidism had been newly diagnosed in patients aged 18 to 65, and its duration was under 2 months. The sample taken for sequencing was blood. The receptor comes from a man aged 35-49 years with Graves' hyperthyroidism.

The CDR3 nucleotides are TGCGCCAGCAGCTTTAAATCCCCAGAAAACACCGGGGAGCTGTTTTTT. Protein product: CASSFKSPENTGELFF. This rearrangement joins TRBV5-1 to TRBJ2-2; D is undetermined. Between the trimmed V and J ends, which lost 2 bases and 2 bases, there was a span of 13 bases. CDR1 SGHRS and CDR2 YFSETQ come from the germline V gene. The CDR3 runs to 16 residues.